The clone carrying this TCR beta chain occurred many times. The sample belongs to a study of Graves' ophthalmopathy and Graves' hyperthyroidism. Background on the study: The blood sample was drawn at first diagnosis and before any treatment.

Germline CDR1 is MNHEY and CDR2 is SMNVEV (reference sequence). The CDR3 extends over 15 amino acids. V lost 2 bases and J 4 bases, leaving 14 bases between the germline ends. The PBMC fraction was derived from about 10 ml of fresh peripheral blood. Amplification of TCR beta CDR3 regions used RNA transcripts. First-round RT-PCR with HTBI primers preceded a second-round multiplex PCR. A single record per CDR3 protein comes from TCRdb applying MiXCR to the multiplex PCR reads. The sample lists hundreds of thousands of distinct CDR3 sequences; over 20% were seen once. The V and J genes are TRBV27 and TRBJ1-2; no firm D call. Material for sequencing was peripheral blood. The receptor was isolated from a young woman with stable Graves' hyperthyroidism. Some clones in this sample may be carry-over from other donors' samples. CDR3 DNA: TGTGCCAGCAGTTTAAACAGCAAAGGTTCCTATGGCTACACCTTC. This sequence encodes CASSLNSKGSYGYTF.